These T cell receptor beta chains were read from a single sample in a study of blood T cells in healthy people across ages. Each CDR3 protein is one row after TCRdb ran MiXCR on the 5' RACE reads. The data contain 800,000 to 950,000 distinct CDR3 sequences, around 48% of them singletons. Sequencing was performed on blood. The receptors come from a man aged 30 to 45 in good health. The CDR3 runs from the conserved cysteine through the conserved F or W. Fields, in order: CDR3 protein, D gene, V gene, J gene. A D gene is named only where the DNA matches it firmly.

CDR3: CASSPRGGVTYEQYF
D: -
V: TRBV4-2
J: -

CDR3: CASSQDPPVGGAVRSYNEQYF
D: TRBD2
V: TRBV4-1
J: TRBJ2-7

CDR3: CASSLGDGSSYNEQFF
D: -
V: TRBV11-1
J: TRBJ2-1

CDR3: CAIRGGSYNEQFF
D: TRBD2
V: TRBV10-3
J: TRBJ2-1

CDR3: CSARSTGDPNQPQHF
D: TRBD1
V: TRBV20-1
J: TRBJ1-5

CDR3: CASRTDEHYGYTF
D: -
V: TRBV6-2/TRBV6-3
J: TRBJ1-2

CDR3: CASSPTGSFTYEQYF
D: -
V: TRBV7-2
J: TRBJ2-7

CDR3: CASSQEGGTGGSPLHF
D: TRBD1
V: TRBV4-3
J: TRBJ1-6

CDR3: CASSQDANRGPYEQYF
D: TRBD1
V: TRBV4-2
J: TRBJ2-7

CDR3: CASSLKTGPNYGYTF
D: TRBD1
V: TRBV11-2
J: TRBJ1-2

CDR3: CAWNAGGADTQYF
D: -
V: TRBV30
J: TRBJ2-3

CDR3: CASSWDSTRGGELFF
D: -
V: TRBV7-2
J: TRBJ2-2

CDR3: CASSYPQRGGSTQYF
D: TRBD2
V: TRBV6-6
J: TRBJ2-3

CDR3: CVSSYSSGNGELFF
D: -
V: TRBV6-5
J: TRBJ2-2

CDR3: CATSETGQGALAQHF
D: TRBD1
V: TRBV24-1
J: TRBJ1-5

CDR3: CASSPGGGLKKDGYTF
D: -
V: TRBV28
J: TRBJ1-2

CDR3: CASSQAEANYGYTF
D: -
V: TRBV3-1
J: TRBJ1-2

CDR3: CASSPIRDRGSEAFF
D: TRBD1
V: TRBV6-2/TRBV6-3
J: TRBJ1-1

CDR3: CASNILAGGRSDTQYF
D: TRBD2
V: TRBV5-6
J: TRBJ2-3

CDR3: CAGSPGQGLGYGYTF
D: TRBD1
V: TRBV28
J: TRBJ1-2

CDR3: CASTWTETGTLSYEQYF
D: TRBD1
V: TRBV11-2
J: TRBJ2-7

CDR3: CASSPLRGQGVNEQYF
D: TRBD1
V: TRBV27
J: TRBJ2-5

CDR3: CASSAGQGRVMDEQYF
D: -
V: TRBV7-9
J: TRBJ2-7

CDR3: CASSSKGQGSYEQYF
D: TRBD1
V: TRBV7-9
J: TRBJ2-7

CDR3: CASSSTFPPDPPIYF
D: -
V: TRBV7-8
J: TRBJ1-3

CDR3: CSVALVGGQETQYF
D: -
V: TRBV29-1
J: TRBJ2-5

CDR3: CASSLQGIVRETQYF
D: -
V: TRBV12-3/TRBV12-4
J: -

CDR3: CASSPSSRPHLGEQYF
D: -
V: TRBV6-2/TRBV6-3
J: -

CDR3: CASLPSDRAQETQYF
D: TRBD1
V: TRBV28
J: TRBJ2-5

CDR3: CASSLQGGMETQYF
D: TRBD2
V: TRBV12-3/TRBV12-4
J: TRBJ2-5